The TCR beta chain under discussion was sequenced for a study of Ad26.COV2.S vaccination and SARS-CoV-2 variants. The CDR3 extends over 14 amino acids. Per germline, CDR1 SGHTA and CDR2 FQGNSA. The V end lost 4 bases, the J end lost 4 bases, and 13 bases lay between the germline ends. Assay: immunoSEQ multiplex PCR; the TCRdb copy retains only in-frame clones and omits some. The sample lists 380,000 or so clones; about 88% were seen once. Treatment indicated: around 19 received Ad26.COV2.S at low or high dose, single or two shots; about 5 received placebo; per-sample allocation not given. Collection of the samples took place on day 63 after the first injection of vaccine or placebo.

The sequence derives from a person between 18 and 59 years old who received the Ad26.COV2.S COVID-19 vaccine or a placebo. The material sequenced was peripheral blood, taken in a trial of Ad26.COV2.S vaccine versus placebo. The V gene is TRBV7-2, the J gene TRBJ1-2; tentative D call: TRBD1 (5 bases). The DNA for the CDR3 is TGTGCCAGCAGCTCCCCAGGGAGGGTCTATGGCTACACCTTC. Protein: CASSSPGRVYGYTF.